A selection of T cell receptor beta chains follows, all from one sample in a study of cytomegalovirus exposure and HLA in healthy donors. Sequencing was performed with immunoSEQ multiplex PCR; in TCRdb, only in-frame clones are kept and a portion is missing. The table lists 100,000 to 120,000 clones, about 64% of them singletons. Material for sequencing was PBMCs. Receptors originate from a man between 18 and 29 years old in good health and CMV-seropositive. The CDR3 runs from the conserved cysteine through the conserved F or W. Fields, in order: CDR3 protein, CDR3 DNA, D gene, J gene, V gene. D genes are given only for firm matches.

cdr3_aa: CSVTMTGTGRTDTQYF
cdr3_nt: TGCAGCGTCACGATGACCGGGACAGGGAGGACAGATACGCAGTATTTT
d_call: TRBD1
j_call: TRBJ2-3
v_call: TRBV29-1

cdr3_aa: CASSLVPGNTGELFF
cdr3_nt: TGTGCCAGCAGCTTGGTTCCGGGGAACACCGGGGAGCTGTTTTTT
d_call: .
j_call: TRBJ2-2
v_call: TRBV5-6

cdr3_aa: CSSSTTGGGNQPQHF
cdr3_nt: TGTTCCAGCAGCACCACAGGGGGCGGCAATCAGCCCCAGCATTTT
d_call: TRBD1
j_call: TRBJ1-5
v_call: TRBV7-9

cdr3_aa: CASRDGTGHGYTF
cdr3_nt: TGTGCCAGCAGGGATGGGACAGGTCATGGCTACACCTTC
d_call: TRBD1
j_call: TRBJ1-2
v_call: TRBV6-6

cdr3_aa: CASSENYSNQPQHF
cdr3_nt: TGTGCCAGCAGTGAAAACTATAGCAATCAGCCCCAGCATTTT
d_call: .
j_call: TRBJ1-5
v_call: TRBV6-1

cdr3_aa: CASSLDQGVAKNIQYF
cdr3_nt: TGCGCCAGCAGCTTGGACCAGGGGGTAGCCAAAAACATTCAGTACTTC
d_call: TRBD1
j_call: TRBJ2-4
v_call: TRBV5-1

cdr3_aa: CAWGEQGEETQYF
cdr3_nt: TGTGCCTGGGGAGAGCAGGGGGAAGAGACCCAGTACTTC
d_call: TRBD1
j_call: TRBJ2-5
v_call: TRBV30

cdr3_aa: CASSARFTGELFF
cdr3_nt: TGTGCCAGCAGCGCCAGGTTCACCGGGGAGCTGTTTTTT
d_call: .
j_call: TRBJ2-2
v_call: TRBV9

cdr3_aa: CATHRVQDTEAFF
cdr3_nt: TGTGCCACGCATCGGGTGCAAGACACTGAAGCTTTCTTT
d_call: .
j_call: TRBJ1-1
v_call: TRBV2

cdr3_aa: CASSPRGSVNTEAFF
cdr3_nt: TGTGCCAGCAGCCCAAGGGGGAGTGTGAACACTGAAGCTTTCTTT
d_call: .
j_call: TRBJ1-1
v_call: TRBV9